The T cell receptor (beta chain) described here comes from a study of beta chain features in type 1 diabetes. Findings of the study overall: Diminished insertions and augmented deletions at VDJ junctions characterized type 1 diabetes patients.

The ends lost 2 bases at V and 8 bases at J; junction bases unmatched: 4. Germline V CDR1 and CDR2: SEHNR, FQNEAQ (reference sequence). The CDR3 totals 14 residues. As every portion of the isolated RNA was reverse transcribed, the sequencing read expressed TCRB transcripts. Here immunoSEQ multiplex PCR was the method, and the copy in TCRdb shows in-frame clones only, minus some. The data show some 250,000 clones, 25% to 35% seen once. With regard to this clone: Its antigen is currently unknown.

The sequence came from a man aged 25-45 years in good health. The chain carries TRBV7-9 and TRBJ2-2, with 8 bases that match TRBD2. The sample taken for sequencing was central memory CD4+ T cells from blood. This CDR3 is CASSLSGRNGELFF. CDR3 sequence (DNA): TGTGCCAGCAGCTTAAGCGGGAGAAATGGGGAGCTGTTTTTT.